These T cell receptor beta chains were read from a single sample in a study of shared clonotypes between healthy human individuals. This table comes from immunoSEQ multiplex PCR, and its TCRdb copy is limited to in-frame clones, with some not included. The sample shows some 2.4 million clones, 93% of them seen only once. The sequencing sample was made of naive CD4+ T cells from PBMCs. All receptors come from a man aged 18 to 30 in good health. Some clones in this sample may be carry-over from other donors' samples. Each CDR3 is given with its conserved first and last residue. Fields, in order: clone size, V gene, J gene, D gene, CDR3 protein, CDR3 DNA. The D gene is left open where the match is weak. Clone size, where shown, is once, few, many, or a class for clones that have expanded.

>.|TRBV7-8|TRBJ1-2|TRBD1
CASSPDRGNYGYTF
TGTGCCAGCAGTCCTGACAGGGGGAACTATGGCTACACCTTC
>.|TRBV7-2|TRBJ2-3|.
CASSHSEYTQYF
TGTGCCAGCAGCCACTCCGAGTATACGCAGTATTTT
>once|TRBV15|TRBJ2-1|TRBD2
CATSRGGTSGNNEQFF
TGTGCCACCAGCAGAGGCGGGACTAGCGGGAACAATGAGCAGTTCTTC
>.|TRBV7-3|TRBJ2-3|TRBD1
CASSIDRADTQYF
TGTGCCAGCAGCATCGACAGGGCAGATACGCAGTATTTT
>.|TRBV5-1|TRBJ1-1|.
CASRYDSNTEAFF
TGCGCCAGCAGATATGACAGTAACACTGAAGCTTTCTTT
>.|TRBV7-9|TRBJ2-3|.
CASSPRGERRGADTQYF
TGTGCCAGCAGCCCGCGGGGAGAGCGGAGGGGGGCAGATACGCAGTATTTT
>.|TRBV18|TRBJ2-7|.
CASSPRTGAGDEQYF
TGTGCCAGCTCACCACGAACAGGGGCGGGGGACGAGCAGTACTTC
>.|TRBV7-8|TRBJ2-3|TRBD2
CASSSGLAGTSTDTQYF
TGTGCCAGCAGCTCGGGACTAGCGGGGACTAGCACAGATACGCAGTATTTT
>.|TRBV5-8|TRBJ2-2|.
CASSLHSPNTGELFF
TGTGCCAGCAGCTTGCACAGCCCGAACACCGGGGAGCTGTTTTTT
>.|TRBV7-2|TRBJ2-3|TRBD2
CASSLVAGSFTDTQYF
TGTGCCAGCAGCTTAGTAGCGGGGTCCTTCACAGATACGCAGTATTTT
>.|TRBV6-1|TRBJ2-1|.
CASSDKTSLGSPEQFF
TGTGCCAGCAGTGACAAAACTAGCCTGGGTTCGCCTGAGCAGTTCTTC
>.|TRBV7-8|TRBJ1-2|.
CASSLEQDRHYGYTF
TGTGCCAGCAGCTTAGAGCAGGACAGACACTATGGCTACACCTTC
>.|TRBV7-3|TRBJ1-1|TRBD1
CASRVDRGTEAFF
TGTGCCAGCAGGGTCGACAGGGGCACTGAAGCTTTCTTT
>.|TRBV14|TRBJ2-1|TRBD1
CASSQIPGQAYNEQFF
TGTGCCAGCAGCCAAATCCCGGGACAGGCCTACAATGAGCAGTTCTTC
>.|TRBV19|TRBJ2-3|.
CASMAASTDTQYF
TGTGCCAGTATGGCGGCTAGCACAGATACGCAGTATTTT
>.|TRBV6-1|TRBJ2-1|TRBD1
CASSGGDRGHYDEQFF
TGTGCCAGCAGTGGGGGAGACAGGGGGCATTACGATGAGCAGTTCTTC
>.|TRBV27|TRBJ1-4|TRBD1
CASSHRGEREKLFF
TGTGCCAGCAGCCACAGGGGCGAACGAGAAAAACTGTTTTTT
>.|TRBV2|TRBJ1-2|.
CASSEVRGANYGYTF
TGTGCCAGCAGTGAAGTTCGGGGGGCAAACTATGGCTACACCTTC
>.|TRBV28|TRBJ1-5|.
CASSFWGPGPPNQPQHF
TGTGCCAGCAGTTTCTGGGGGCCGGGGCCCCCCAATCAGCCCCAGCATTTT
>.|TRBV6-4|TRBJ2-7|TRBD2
CASKAPGGYEQYF
TGTGCCAGCAAGGCTCCGGGGGGCTACGAGCAGTACTTC
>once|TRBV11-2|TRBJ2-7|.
CASTISGLNYEQYF
TGTGCCAGCACCATCTCGGGACTCAACTACGAGCAGTACTTC
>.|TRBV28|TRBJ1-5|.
CASSPVWGLQPQHF
TGTGCCAGCAGTCCAGTGTGGGGGCTGCAGCCCCAGCATTTT
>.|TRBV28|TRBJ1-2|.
CASSLPGSNYGYTF
TGTGCCAGCAGTCTCCCGGGATCTAACTATGGCTACACCTTC
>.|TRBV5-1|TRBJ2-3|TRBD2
CASRLLAGGTDTQYF
TGCGCCAGCAGACTACTAGCGGGAGGAACAGATACGCAGTATTTT
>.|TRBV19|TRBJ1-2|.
CASSVLGQRYGYTF
TGTGCCAGTAGCGTCTTGGGACAAAGATATGGCTACACCTTC
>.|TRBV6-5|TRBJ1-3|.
CASSYSWGSGNTIYF
TGTGCCAGCAGTTACTCCTGGGGTTCTGGAAACACCATATATTTT
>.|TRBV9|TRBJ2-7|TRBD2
CASSASGTTSYEQYF
TGTGCCAGCAGCGCTAGCGGGACAACTAGCTACGAGCAGTACTTC
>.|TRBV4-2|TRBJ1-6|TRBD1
CASSRAQPGQPNSPLHF
TGTGCCAGCAGCCGGGCCCAACCGGGACAGCCTAATTCACCCCTCCACTTT